The next 20 T cell receptor beta chains were all read from a single sample in a study of cytomegalovirus exposure and HLA in healthy donors. 60 Vbeta and 13 Jbeta primers were used in PCR. Some clones are missing from TCRdb's copy, which holds only in-frame ones; the method was immunoSEQ multiplex PCR. This sample has about 180,000 clones, with 60% to 80% found just once. The sequenced material came from PBMCs. The receptors were gathered from a man between 60 and 70 years old in good health and CMV-seronegative.

On this clone itself: At one end, the junction sequence differs from germline, possibly due to a read error. V gene TRBV25-1 combines with J gene TRBJ1-5; D not certain. Per the germline V gene, CDR1 is MGHDK and CDR2 is SYGVNS. The CDR3 totals 14 residues. CDR3 coding DNA: TGTGCCAGCAGTCCTGGGTATAGCAATCAGCCCCAGAATTTT. Translated, it gives CASSPGYSNQPQNF.

The V gene is TRBV6-1, the J gene TRBJ1-4; 9 nucleotides agree with TRBD1. CDR1 MNHNS and CDR2 SASEGT come from the germline V gene. Trimming removed 3 bases from V and 6 bases from J; junction bases left unmatched: 2. This CDR3 has 14 residues. CDR3 sequence: CASSDRDRDEKLFF. The CDR3 DNA reads TGTGCCAGCAGTGACCGGGACAGGGATGAAAAACTGTTTTTT.

The chain couples TRBV5-1 to TRBJ2-5; 10 nucleotides align to TRBD2. The CDR3 is 17 amino acids. CDR1 is SGHRS, CDR2 YFSETQ, per germline. V lost 3 bases and J lost 4; bases outside the gene matches: 12. CDR3 nucleotide sequence: TGCGCCAGCAGCTCTGCCAGCGGGGGGGCGTTGTCAGAGACCCAGTACTTC. Its translation: CASSSASGGALSETQYF.

The chain has TRBV30 and TRBJ2-1; 7 positions agree with TRBD2. The V gene end was trimmed by 5 bases and the J gene end by 5 bases; junction bases not matched to a gene: 3. CDR1 and CDR2 from the germline V gene are GTSNPN and SVGIG (reference sequence). CDR3 length equals 12 residues. The CDR3 is CAWGGLNNEQFF. In DNA form, the CDR3 reads TGTGCCTGGGGGGGACTAAACAATGAGCAGTTCTTC. Complete variable domain (other parts from reference TRBV30 and TRBJ2-1): SQTIHQWPATLVQPVGSPLSLECTVEGTSNPNLYWYRQAAGRGLQLLFYSVGIGQISSEVPQNLSASRPQDRQFILSSKKLLLSDSGFYLCAWGGLNNEQFFGPGTRLTVL.

The sample holds a few counts of this clone. This chain links TRBV7-9 with TRBJ1-1, with no clear D. V gave up 6 bases and J gave up 1 base, with 15 bases separating them. The length of the CDR3 is 15 residues. Germline loops: CDR1 SEHNR, CDR2 FQNEAQ (reference sequence). CDR3 loop: CASRSRQVQNTEAFF. The DNA of the CDR3 is TGTGCCAGCAGGTCGAGACAAGTCCAGAACACTGAAGCTTTCTTT.

The chain recombines TRBV11-2 with TRBJ1-6; the D is unclear. This CDR3 has 15 amino acids. Germline V lookup: CDR1 SGHAT, CDR2 FQNNGV. V dropped 6 bases and J dropped 6 bases, with 15 bases sitting between them. The DNA of the CDR3 is TGTGCCAGCAGTCCCATGTCGGGGAGTAATTCACCCCTCCACTTT. Translated, it gives CASSPMSGSNSPLHF.

The genes are TRBV19 and TRBJ1-3; D call uncertain. CDR1 and CDR2 from the germline V gene are LNHDA and SQIVND (reference sequence). Trimming removed 7 bases from V and 0 bases from J, with 16 bases in between. This CDR3 contains 16 residues. CDR3 bases: TGTGCCAGTAAGTCGCGGCGGTCGGACTCTGGAAACACCATATATTTT. Its translation: CASKSRRSDSGNTIYF.

The chain combines TRBV5-6 with TRBJ2-2; possible D gene TRBD1, 5 bases. Deletions cut 7 bases from V and 0 bases from J, with 10 bases between. The length of the CDR3 is 14 residues. Per the germline V gene, CDR1 is SGHDT and CDR2 is YYEEEE. DNA for the CDR3: TGTGCCAGCGGGAAGACAGCGAACACCGGGGAGCTGTTTTTT. This codes for CASGKTANTGELFF.

This rearrangement joins TRBV15 to TRBJ1-1; D gene ambiguous. Germline V CDR1 and CDR2: LNHNV, YYDKDF (reference sequence). This CDR3 is built from 14 residues. Trimming stripped 0 bases from V and 3 bases from J, with 8 bases between. The CDR3 region has the DNA TGTGCCACCAGCAGAGAAAGGAGGGACACTGAAGCTTTCTTT. Protein product: CATSRERRDTEAFF.

The chain uses TRBV7-9 and TRBJ1-5, with 8 bases matching TRBD1. This CDR3 is built from 17 residues. V dropped 5 bases and J dropped 6; count of bases not matched to a gene: 15. Per the germline V gene, CDR1 is SEHNR and CDR2 is FQNEAQ (reference sequence). CDR3 bases: TGTGCCAGCAGCCCCGGCAAGACAGGGGAACTTGGTCAGCCCCAGCATTTT. Its translation is CASSPGKTGELGQPQHF.

Only a few counts were recorded for this clone. This sequence joins TRBV29-1 and TRBJ1-5; D possibly corresponds to TRBD1 (6 bases). Germline V gene lookup returns CDR1 SQVTM and CDR2 ANQGSEA. The CDR3 contains 13 residues. The germline V and J ends were trimmed by 1 base and 7 bases, with 11 bases remaining between them. CDR3 region: CSVEVGGGQPQHF. CDR3 sequence (DNA): TGCAGCGTTGAAGTTGGGGGGGGCCAGCCCCAGCATTTT.

This chain uses TRBV4-1 with TRBJ1-4; no clear D gene. Deletions cut 0 bases from V and 14 bases from J, with 13 bases between. The CDR3 contains 13 residues. The germline gives CDR1 MGHRA, CDR2 YSYEKL. In DNA, the CDR3 is TGCGCCAGCAGCCAAGATTTGTCTCGAGGCCTGTTTTTT. It encodes CASSQDLSRGLFF.

The chain has TRBV18 and TRBJ1-1; tentative D call: TRBD1 (5 bases). CDR1 and CDR2 (germline): KGHSH, LQKENI. Trimming cost V 1 base and J 5 bases, with 14 bases left between them. The CDR3 has 15 amino acids. This CDR3 is CASSPLKGASTEAFF. The CDR3 coding sequence is TGTGCCAGCTCACCACTCAAAGGGGCCTCAACTGAAGCTTTCTTT.

This chain uses TRBV7-9 with TRBJ2-1; 10 bases fit TRBD2. Unmatched junction bases numbered 9, after V lost 5 bases and J lost 5 bases. From germline, CDR1 is SEHNR and CDR2 FQNEAQ (reference sequence). The CDR3 runs to 16 residues. CDR3 in DNA: TGTGCCAGCAGCCCACGAACTAGCGGGGCTCACAATGAGCAGTTCTTC. Translation gives CASSPRTSGAHNEQFF.

The chain uses TRBV7-6 and TRBJ2-5, with 12 nucleotides matching TRBD2. The CDR3 extends over 16 amino acids. From germline, CDR1 is SGHVS and CDR2 FNYEAQ. V shed 4 bases, J shed 1 base, and the junction held 4 bases outside the gene matches. The CDR3 DNA sequence: TGTGCCAGCAGCTCCTCTAGCGGGGGGGCCCAAGAGACCCAGTACTTC. Protein sequence: CASSSSSGGAQETQYF.

The chain joins TRBV19 to TRBJ2-3; 9 nucleotides match TRBD2. Germline trimming cut 2 bases from V and 4 bases from J; bases unmatched to any gene: 1. Germline V gene data show CDR1 as LNHDA and CDR2 as SQIVND (reference sequence). The CDR3 is made up of 14 amino acids. The CDR3 here is CASSISGGPDTQYF. The DNA of the CDR3 is TGTGCCAGTAGTATAAGCGGGGGGCCAGATACGCAGTATTTT.

This clone has more than one count but fewer than ten. The chain couples TRBV5-1 to TRBJ2-7, with D possibly matching TRBD1 (6 bases). Germline loops: CDR1 SGHRS, CDR2 YFSETQ. V lost 1 base and J 3 bases, leaving 14 bases between the germline ends. This CDR3 is 15 amino acids long. This chain's CDR3 is CASSLTTGSGYEQYF. The CDR3 DNA reads TGCGCCAGCAGCTTGACTACAGGGTCCGGCTACGAGCAGTACTTC.

The chain is built from TRBV7-9 and TRBJ2-5; unclear D gene. Germline V gene sequence: CDR1 SEHNR, CDR2 FQNEAQ (reference sequence). V was trimmed by 0 bases and J by 4 bases, leaving 6 bases between them. CDR3 length: 13 residues. The CDR3 nucleotides read TGTGCCAGCAGCTTAGCTCCCCTAGAGACCCAGTACTTC. As protein: CASSLAPLETQYF.

The rearrangement joins TRBV2 to TRBJ2-7; no definite D call. V lost 0 bases to trimming and J lost 6 bases, with 21 bases between them. This CDR3 contains 17 residues. CDR1 SNHLY and CDR2 FYNNEI come from the germline V gene. This CDR3 is CASSEALLVSPSGEQYF. In nucleotides, the CDR3 is TGTGCCAGCAGTGAAGCGCTTCTGGTTAGTCCTTCTGGCGAGCAGTACTTC. Combining the CDR3 with reference TRBV2 and TRBJ2-7 gives the whole variable domain EPEVTQTPSHQVTQMGQEVILRCVPISNHLYFYWYRQILGQKVEFLVSFYNNEISEKSEIFDDQFSVERPDGSNFTLKIRSTKLEDSAMYFCASSEALLVSPSGEQYFGPGTRLTVT.

This clone was seen a handful of times. This chain connects TRBV19 to TRBJ1-1; possible D gene TRBD1, 5 bases. The V and J ends lost 4 bases and 1 base respectively, with 10 bases between them. This CDR3 spans 14 amino acids. CDR1 and CDR2 (germline): LNHDA, SQIVND (reference sequence). The CDR3 loop is CASSTFGGNTEAFF. In nucleotides, the CDR3 is TGTGCCAGTAGTACCTTCGGGGGGAACACTGAAGCTTTCTTT.